The sequence of this TCR beta chain was determined in a study of cytomegalovirus exposure and HLA in healthy donors. V lost 0 bases and J 6 bases, leaving 12 bases between the germline ends. The germline CDR1 and CDR2 sequences are LNHNV and YYDKDF (reference sequence). The CDR3 contains 15 residues. In regard to this clone: Its antigen is not known.

General observations from the study: A few chains linked to CMV were shown in vitro to be specific for CMV antigens. Reports indicated that the classifier achieved high specificity and sensitivity in diagnosing cytomegalovirus status.

Assay used: immunoSEQ multiplex PCR; TCRdb lists only in-frame clones, some missing. The sample yields around 150,000 clones, approximately 91% seen once. Sequenced material: PBMCs. The source is a woman aged 18-29 years in good health and CMV-seropositive. The rearrangement links TRBV15 to TRBJ1-5; no definite D call. CDR3 region: CATSRDPSPGQPQHF. The DNA for the CDR3 is TGTGCCACCAGCAGAGATCCATCGCCGGGTCAGCCCCAGCATTTT.